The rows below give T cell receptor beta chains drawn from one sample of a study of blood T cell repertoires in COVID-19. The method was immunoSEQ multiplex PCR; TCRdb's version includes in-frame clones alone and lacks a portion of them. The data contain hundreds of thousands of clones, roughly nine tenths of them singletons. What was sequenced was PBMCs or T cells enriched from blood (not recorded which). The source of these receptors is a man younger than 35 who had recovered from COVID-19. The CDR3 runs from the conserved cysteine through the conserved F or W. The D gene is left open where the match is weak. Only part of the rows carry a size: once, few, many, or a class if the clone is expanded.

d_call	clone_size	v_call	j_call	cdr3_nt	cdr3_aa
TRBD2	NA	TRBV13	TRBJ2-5	TGTGCCAGCAGCTCAAGCGGGAGCGCGGAGACCCAGTACTTC	CASSSSGSAETQYF
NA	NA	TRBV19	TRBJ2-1	TGTGCCAGTAGCCCGCTGATCGCAGGGGTCAATGAGCAGTTCTTC	CASSPLIAGVNEQFF
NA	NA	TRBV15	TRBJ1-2	TGTGCCACCAGCAGAGATCGCGGCAGTCTGCTCAACTATGGCTACACCTTC	CATSRDRGSLLNYGYTF
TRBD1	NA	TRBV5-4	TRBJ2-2	TGTGCCAGCAGCTTGGGTTTACAGGGGGGCACCGGGGAGCTGTTTTTT	CASSLGLQGGTGELFF
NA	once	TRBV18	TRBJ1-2	TGTGCCAGCTCACCCAGGGCAGCCTATGGCTACACCTTC	CASSPRAAYGYTF
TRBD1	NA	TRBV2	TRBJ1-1	TGTGCCAGCAGTAGGGACAGGGGGGCTAACACTGAAGCTTTCTTT	CASSRDRGANTEAFF
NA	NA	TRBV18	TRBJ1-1	TGTGCCAGCTCACCACCGAACCCCGACAGCGCTTTCTTT	CASSPPNPDSAFF
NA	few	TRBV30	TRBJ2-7	TGTGCCTGGAGTGAGCCATCCTACGAGCAGTACTTC	CAWSEPSYEQYF
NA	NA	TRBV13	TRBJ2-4	TGTGCCAGCAGCTCTGACAGGACCGGGCTAGCCAAAAACATTCAGTACTTC	CASSSDRTGLAKNIQYF
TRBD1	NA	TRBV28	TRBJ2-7	TGTGCCAGCAGCAGGGGGCGCGAGTACTTC	CASSRGREYF
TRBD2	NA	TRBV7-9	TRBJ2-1	TGTGCCAGCAGCTACAGACTAGCGGGAGAACAAAATGAGCAGTTCTTC	CASSYRLAGEQNEQFF
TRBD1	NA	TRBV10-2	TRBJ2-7	TGCGCCAGCAGTGAGAACAGGGGGCCTTACGAGCAGTACTTC	CASSENRGPYEQYF
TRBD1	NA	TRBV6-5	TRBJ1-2	TGTGCCAGCAGTCCCCGACAGGGCCCACTATATGGCTACACCTTC	CASSPRQGPLYGYTF
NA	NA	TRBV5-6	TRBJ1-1	TGTGCCAGCAGCGCCGGGACTCGGAACACTGAAGCTTTCTTT	CASSAGTRNTEAFF
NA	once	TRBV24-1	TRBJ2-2	TGTGCCACCAGTGGAAAGAGCGGGAACACCGGGGAGCTGTTTTTT	CATSGKSGNTGELFF
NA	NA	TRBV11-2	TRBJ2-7	TGTGCCAGCAGCTCGATCCTTTTTGGACAGCGCTACGAGCAGTACTTC	CASSSILFGQRYEQYF
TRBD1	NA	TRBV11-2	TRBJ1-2	TGTGCCAGCAGCCAACTCCGGGACAGGGGGCGCGGCGACTATGGCTACACCTTC	CASSQLRDRGRGDYGYTF
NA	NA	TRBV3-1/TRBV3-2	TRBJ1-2	TGTGCCAGCAGCGGACTTATGAGCTACACCTTC	CASSGLMSYTF
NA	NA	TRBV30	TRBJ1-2	TGTGCCTGGAGTGACAGGGTTTTAGCTACCTATGGCTACACCTTC	CAWSDRVLATYGYTF
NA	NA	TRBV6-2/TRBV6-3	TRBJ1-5	TGTGCCAGCAGTTACTTGGCAGGGGATAATCAGCCCCAGCATTTT	CASSYLAGDNQPQHF
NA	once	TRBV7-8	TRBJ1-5	TGTGCCAGCAGCCCTAGGGAGGGCAATCAGCCCCAGCATTTT	CASSPREGNQPQHF
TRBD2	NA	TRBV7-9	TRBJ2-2	TGTGCCAGCAGCGGAGCCGGGACTAGCGTTACCGGGGAGCTGTTTTTT	CASSGAGTSVTGELFF
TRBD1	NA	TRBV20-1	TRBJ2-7	TGCAGTGCCAGTGACAGGGTCCTCCTCGAGCAGTACTTC	CSASDRVLLEQYF
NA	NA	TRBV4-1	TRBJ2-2	TGCGCCAGCAGCCGCAGGTCCGAGGGCTACACCGGGGAGCTGTTTTTT	CASSRRSEGYTGELFF
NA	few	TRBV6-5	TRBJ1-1	TGTGCCAGCAGTTACTCGGGAGGGGGGATGAACACTGAAGCTTTCTTT	CASSYSGGGMNTEAFF
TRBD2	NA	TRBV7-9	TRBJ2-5	TGTGCCAGCATGCGGGGGGAGAGGGAGACCCAGTACTTC	CASMRGERETQYF
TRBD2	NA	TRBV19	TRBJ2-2	TGTGCCAGTAGTAGCCCCCTTATAGCGGGCACCGGGGAGCTGTTTTTT	CASSSPLIAGTGELFF
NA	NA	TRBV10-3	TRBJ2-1	TGTGCCATTCGTAATTATAGAGGGGACTCCAATGAGCAGTTCTTC	CAIRNYRGDSNEQFF
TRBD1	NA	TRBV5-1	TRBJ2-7	TGCGCCAGCAGCTTCCGGACAGGGGCCTACGAGCAGTACTTC	CASSFRTGAYEQYF
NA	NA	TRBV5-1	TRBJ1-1	TGCGCCAGCAGCTTGGGAGCACTCAACACTGAAGCTTTCTTT	CASSLGALNTEAFF
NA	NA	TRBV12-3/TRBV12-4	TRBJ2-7	TGTGCCAGCAGTTTATACCTGCGATACGAGCAGTACTTC	CASSLYLRYEQYF
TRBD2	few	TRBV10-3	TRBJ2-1	TGTGCCAGCACTCTAGCGGGAGCGTACAATGAGCAGTTCTTC	CASTLAGAYNEQFF
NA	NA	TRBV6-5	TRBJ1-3	TGTGCCGGAAGTTTGTCAGTGCGGGACACCATATATTTT	CAGSLSVRDTIYF
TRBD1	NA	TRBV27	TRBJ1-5	TGTGCCAGCAGTTTGACAGGGAATCAGCCCCAGCATTTT	CASSLTGNQPQHF
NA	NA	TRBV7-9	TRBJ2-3	TGTGCCAGCAGCTTAGTGGGGGGAGCAGATACGCAGTATTTT	CASSLVGGADTQYF
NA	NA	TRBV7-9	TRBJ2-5	TGTGCCACCACCCTCCGGGACTTCCAAGAGACCCAGTACTTC	CATTLRDFQETQYF
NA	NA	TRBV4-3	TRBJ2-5	TGCGCCAGCAGCCAAGATCGGTCGTTAGTCGGAGAGACCCAGTACTTC	CASSQDRSLVGETQYF
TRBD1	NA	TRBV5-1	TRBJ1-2	TGCGCCAGCAGCTTAGGGACAGCCTATGGCTACACCTTC	CASSLGTAYGYTF
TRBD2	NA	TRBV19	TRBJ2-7	TGTGCCAGTAGTATAGAAGGACTAGCGGACGAGCAGTACTTC	CASSIEGLADEQYF
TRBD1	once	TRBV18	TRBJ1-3	TGTGCCAGCTCACCGGATTGGACAGGGTATGGAAACACCATATATTTT	CASSPDWTGYGNTIYF
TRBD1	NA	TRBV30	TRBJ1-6	TGTGCCTGGAGCCAGGGGGCATATTCACCCCTCCACTTT	CAWSQGAYSPLHF
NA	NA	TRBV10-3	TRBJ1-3	TGTGCCATCAGTCGACAGCAAAGCTCTGGAAACACCATATATTTT	CAISRQQSSGNTIYF
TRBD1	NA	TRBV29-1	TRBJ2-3	TGCAGCGCGACAGGGGGCGCAGATACGCAGTATTTT	CSATGGADTQYF